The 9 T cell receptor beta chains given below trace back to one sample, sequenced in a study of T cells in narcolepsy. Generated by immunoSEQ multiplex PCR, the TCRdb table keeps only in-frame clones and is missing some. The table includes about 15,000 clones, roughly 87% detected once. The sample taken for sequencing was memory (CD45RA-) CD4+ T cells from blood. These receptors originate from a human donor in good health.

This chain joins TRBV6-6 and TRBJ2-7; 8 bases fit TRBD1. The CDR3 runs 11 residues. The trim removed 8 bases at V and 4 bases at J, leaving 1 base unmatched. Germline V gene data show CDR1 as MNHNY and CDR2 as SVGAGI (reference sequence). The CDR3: CASGQGYEQYF. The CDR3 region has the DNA TGTGCCAGCGGACAGGGTTACGAGCAGTACTTC.

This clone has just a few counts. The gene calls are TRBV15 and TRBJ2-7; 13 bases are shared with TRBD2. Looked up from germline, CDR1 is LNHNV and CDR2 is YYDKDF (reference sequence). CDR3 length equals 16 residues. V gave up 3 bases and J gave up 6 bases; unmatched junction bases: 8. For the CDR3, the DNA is TGTGCCACCAGCAGGATGCGGACTAGCGGGAGCGCCGAGCAGTACTTC. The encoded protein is CATSRMRTSGSAEQYF.

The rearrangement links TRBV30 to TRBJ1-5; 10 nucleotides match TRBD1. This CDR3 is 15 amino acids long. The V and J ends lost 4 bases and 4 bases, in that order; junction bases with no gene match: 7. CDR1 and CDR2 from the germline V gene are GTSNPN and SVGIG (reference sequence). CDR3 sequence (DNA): TGTGCCTGGAATAAGCCGGGACAGGGGAATCAGCCCCAGCATTTT. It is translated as CAWNKPGQGNQPQHF.

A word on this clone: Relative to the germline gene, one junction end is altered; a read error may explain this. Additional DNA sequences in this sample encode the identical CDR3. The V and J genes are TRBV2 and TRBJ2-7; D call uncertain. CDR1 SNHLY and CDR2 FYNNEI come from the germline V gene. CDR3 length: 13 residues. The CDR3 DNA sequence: TGTGCCAGCAGTCCCCCCCCTTACTACGATCAGTACTTC. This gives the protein CASSPPPYYDQYF.

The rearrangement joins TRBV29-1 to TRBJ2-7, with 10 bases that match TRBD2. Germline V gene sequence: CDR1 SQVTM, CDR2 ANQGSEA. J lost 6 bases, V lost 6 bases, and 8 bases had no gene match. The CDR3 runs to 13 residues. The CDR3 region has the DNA TGCAGCGTGGAGGTAGCGGGAGGCAGCGAGCAGTACTTC. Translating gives CSVEVAGGSEQYF.

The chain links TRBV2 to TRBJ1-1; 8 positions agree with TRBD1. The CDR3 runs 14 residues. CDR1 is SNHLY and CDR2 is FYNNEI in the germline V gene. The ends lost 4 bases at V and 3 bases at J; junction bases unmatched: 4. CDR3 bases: TGTGCCAGCAGTGGAGGCAGGGGGCACACTGAAGCTTTCTTT. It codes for CASSGGRGHTEAFF.

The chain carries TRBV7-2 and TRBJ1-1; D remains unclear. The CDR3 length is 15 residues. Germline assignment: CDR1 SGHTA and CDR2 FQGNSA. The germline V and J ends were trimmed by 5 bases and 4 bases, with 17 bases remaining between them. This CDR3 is CASSLTQKGGTEAFF. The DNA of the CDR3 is TGTGCCAGCAGCCTGACACAGAAAGGAGGCACTGAAGCTTTCTTT.

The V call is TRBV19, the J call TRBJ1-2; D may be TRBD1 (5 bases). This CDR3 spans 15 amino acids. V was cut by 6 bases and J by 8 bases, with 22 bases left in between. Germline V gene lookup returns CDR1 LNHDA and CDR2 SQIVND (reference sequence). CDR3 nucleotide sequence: TGTGCCAGTAGCCAGGCGGCCAAGACAGCGGGAGGCTACACCTTC. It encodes CASSQAAKTAGGYTF.

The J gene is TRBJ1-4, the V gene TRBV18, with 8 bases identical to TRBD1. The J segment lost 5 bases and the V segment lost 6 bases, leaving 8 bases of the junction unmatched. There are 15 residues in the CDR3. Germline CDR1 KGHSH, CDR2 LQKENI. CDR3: CASSQSGTGNEKLFF. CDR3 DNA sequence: TGTGCCAGCTCTCAATCCGGGACAGGAAATGAAAAACTGTTTTTT.